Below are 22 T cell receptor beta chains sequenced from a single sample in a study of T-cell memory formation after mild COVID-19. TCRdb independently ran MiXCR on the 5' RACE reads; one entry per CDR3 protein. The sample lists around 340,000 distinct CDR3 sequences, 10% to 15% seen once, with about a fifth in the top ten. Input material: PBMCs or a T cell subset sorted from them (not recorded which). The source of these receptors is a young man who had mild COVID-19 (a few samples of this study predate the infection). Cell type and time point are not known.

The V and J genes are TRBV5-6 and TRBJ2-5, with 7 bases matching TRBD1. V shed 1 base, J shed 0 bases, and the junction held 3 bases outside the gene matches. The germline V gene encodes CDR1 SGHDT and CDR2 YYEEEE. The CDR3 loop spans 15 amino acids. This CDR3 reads CASSLFTGDQETQYF. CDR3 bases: TGTGCCAGCAGCTTGTTCACAGGGGACCAAGAGACCCAGTACTTC.

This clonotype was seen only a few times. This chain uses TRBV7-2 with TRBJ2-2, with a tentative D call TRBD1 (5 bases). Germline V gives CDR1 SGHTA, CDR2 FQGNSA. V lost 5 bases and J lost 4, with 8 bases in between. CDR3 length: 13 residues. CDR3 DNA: TGTGCCAGCAGCATTACAGGCACCGGGGAGCTGTTTTTT. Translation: CASSITGTGELFF.

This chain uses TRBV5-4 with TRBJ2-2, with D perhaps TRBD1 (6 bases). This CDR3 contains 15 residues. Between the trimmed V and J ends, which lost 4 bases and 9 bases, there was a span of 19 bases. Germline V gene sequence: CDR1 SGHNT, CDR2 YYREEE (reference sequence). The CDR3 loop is CASSQQGREPWELFF. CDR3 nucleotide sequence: TGTGCCAGCAGCCAACAGGGTCGAGAACCCTGGGAGCTGTTTTTT.

CDR3 residues: CSARTSGQETQYF. DNA of the CDR3: TGCAGTGCTAGGACTAGCGGACAAGAGACCCAGTACTTC. V usage is TRBV20-1 and J usage is TRBJ2-5; 9 nucleotides line up with TRBD2. There are 13 residues in the CDR3. Germline assignment: CDR1 DFQATT and CDR2 SNEGSKA (reference sequence). After removal of 3 bases from V and 2 bases from J, the junction contained 1 base not matched to a gene.

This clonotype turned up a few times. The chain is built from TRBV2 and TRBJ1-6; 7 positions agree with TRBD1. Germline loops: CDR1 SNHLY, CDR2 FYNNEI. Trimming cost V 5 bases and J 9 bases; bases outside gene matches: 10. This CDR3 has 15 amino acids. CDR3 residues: CASSLQGQEFSPLHF. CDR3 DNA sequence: TGTGCCAGCAGTCTTCAAGGACAGGAATTTTCACCCCTCCACTTT.

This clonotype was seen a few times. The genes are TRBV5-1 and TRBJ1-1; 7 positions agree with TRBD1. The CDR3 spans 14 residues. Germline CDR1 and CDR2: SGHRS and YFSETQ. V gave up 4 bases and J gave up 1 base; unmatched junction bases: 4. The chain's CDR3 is CASSIGTANTEAFF. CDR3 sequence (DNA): TGCGCCAGCAGCATTGGGACAGCGAACACTGAAGCTTTCTTT.

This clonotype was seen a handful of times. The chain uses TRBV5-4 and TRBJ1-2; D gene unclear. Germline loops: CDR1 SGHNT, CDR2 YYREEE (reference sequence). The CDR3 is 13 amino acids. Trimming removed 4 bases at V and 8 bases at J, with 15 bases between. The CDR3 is CASSPRGWIGYTF. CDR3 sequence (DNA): TGTGCCAGCAGCCCGAGAGGGTGGATAGGCTACACCTTC. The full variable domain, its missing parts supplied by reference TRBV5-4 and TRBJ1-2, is ETGVTQSPTHLIKTRGQQVTLRCSSQSGHNTVSWYQQALGQGPQFIFQYYREEENGRGNFPPRFSGLQFPNYSSELNVNALELDDSALYLCASSPRGWIGYTFGSGTRLTVV.

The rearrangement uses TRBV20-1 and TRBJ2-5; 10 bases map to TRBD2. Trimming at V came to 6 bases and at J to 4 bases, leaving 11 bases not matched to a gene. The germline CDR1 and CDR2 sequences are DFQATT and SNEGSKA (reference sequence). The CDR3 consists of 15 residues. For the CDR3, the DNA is TGCAGTGCCTCTATAGCGGGGGGTACGGGAGAGACCCAGTACTTC. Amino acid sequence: CSASIAGGTGETQYF.

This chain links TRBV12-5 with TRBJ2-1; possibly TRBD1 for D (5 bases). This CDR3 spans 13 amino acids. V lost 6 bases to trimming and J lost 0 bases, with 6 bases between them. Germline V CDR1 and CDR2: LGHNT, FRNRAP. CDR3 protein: CASGDSSYNEQFF. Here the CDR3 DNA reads TGTGCTAGTGGAGACAGCTCCTACAATGAGCAGTTCTTC.

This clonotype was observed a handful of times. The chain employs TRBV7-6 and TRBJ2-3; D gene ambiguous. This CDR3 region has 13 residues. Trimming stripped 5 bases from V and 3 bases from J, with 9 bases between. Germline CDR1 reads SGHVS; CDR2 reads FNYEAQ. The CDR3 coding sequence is TGTGCCAGCAGCCATGACTGGACAGATACGCAGTATTTT. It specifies CASSHDWTDTQYF.

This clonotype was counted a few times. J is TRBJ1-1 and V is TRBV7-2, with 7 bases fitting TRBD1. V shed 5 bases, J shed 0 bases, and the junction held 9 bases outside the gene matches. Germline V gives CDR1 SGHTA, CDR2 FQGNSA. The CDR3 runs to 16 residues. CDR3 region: CASSERGTAMNTEAFF. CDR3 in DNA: TGTGCCAGCAGCGAGAGAGGGACAGCAATGAACACTGAAGCTTTCTTT.

The DNA of the CDR3 is TGTGCCAGCTCATCGTTAGGGGGCGTCACAGATACGCAGTATTTT. Protein sequence: CASSSLGGVTDTQYF. The chain links TRBV18 to TRBJ2-3; TRBD1 aligns across 7 bases. Germline V gene sequence: CDR1 KGHSH, CDR2 LQKENI. This CDR3 comprises 15 residues. The ends lost 5 bases at V and 2 bases at J; junction bases unmatched: 7.

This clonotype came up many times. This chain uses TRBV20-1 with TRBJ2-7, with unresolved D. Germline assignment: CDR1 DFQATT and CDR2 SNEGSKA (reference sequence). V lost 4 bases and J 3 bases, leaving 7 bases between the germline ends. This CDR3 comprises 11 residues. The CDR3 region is CSATGNYEQYF. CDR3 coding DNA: TGCAGTGCTACAGGAAACTACGAGCAGTACTTC.

CDR3 residues: CATSDLFDRRVVGVQVQSPLHF. Here the CDR3 DNA reads TGTGCCACCAGTGATTTGTTTGATCGTCGGGTCGTGGGAGTACAGGTTCAATCACCCCTCCACTTT. V gene TRBV24-1 combines with J gene TRBJ1-6; tentatively, D is TRBD1 (5 bases). With 0 bases removed from V and 10 bases from J, the gap between germline ends came to 33 bases. The CDR3 runs 22 residues. From germline, CDR1 is KGHDR and CDR2 SFDVKD.

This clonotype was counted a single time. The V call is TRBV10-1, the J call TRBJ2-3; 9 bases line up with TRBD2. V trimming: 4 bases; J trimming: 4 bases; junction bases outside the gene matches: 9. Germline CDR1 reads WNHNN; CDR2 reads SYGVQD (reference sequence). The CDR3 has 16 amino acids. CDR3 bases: TGCGCCAGCAGTGGACGGGGGACTAGCACCGCAGATACGCAGTATTTT. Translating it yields CASSGRGTSTADTQYF.

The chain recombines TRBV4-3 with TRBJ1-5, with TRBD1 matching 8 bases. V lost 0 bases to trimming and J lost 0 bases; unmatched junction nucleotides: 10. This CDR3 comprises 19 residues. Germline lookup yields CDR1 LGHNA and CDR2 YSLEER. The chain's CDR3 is CASSQDLNRGTLSNQPQHF. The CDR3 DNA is TGCGCCAGCAGCCAAGACTTGAACAGGGGGACACTTAGCAATCAGCCCCAGCATTTT.

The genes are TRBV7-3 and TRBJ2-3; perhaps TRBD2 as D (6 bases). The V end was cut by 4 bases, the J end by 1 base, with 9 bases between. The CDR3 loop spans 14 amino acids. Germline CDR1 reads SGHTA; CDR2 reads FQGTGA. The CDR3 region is CASSSQRGTDTQYF. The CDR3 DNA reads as TGTGCCAGCAGCTCCCAGCGGGGCACAGATACGCAGTATTTT.

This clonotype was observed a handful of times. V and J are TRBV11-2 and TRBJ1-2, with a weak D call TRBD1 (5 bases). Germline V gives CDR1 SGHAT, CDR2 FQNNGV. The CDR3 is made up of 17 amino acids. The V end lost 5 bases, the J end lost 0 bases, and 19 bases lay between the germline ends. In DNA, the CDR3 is TGTGCCAGCAGCCGGCGGGACGGAGTCCCAGCTAACTATGGCTACACCTTC. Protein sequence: CASSRRDGVPANYGYTF.

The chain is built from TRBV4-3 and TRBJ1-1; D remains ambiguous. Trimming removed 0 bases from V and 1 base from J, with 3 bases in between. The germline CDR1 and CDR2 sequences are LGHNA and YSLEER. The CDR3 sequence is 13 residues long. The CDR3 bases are TGCGCCAGCAGCCAAGACTGGAACACTGAAGCTTTCTTT. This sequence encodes CASSQDWNTEAFF.

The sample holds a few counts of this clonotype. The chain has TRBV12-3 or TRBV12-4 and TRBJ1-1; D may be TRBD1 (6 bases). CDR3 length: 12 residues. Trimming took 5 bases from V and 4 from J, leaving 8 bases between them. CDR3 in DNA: TGTGCCAGCAGTATACAGGGCACTGAAGCTTTCTTT. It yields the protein CASSIQGTEAFF.

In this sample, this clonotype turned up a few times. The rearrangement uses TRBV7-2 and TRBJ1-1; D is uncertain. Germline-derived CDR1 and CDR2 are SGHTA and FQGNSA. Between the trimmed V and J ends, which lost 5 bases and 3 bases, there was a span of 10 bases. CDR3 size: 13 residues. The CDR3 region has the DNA TGTGCCAGCAGCCGCCAGGCCGACACTGAAGCTTTCTTT. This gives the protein CASSRQADTEAFF.

As DNA, the CDR3 is TGTGCCAGCAGCTTAGTATGGGCAGGGGAGGCCGGGGAGCTGTTTTTT. This codes for CASSLVWAGEAGELFF. The rearrangement joins TRBV11-2 to TRBJ2-2, with D perhaps assigned TRBD1 or TRBD2 (6 bases each). Looked up from germline, CDR1 is SGHAT and CDR2 is FQNNGV. V was clipped by 1 base and J by 6 bases, with 15 bases between them. The CDR3 length is 16 residues.